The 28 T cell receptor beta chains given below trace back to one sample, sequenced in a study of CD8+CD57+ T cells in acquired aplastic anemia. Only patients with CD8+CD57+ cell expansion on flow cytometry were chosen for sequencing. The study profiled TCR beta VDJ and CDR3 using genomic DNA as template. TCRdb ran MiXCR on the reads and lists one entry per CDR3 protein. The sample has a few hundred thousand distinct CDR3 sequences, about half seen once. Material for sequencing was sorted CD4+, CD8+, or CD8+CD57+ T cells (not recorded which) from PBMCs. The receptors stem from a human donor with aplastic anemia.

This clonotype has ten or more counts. CDR3 sequence reads: CASSTTAFQETQYF. The CDR3 DNA is TGTGCCAGTAGTACTACGGCCTTTCAAGAGACCCAGTACTTC. The gene calls are TRBV19 and TRBJ2-5; D gene uncertain. This CDR3 contains 14 residues. Looked up from germline, CDR1 is LNHDA and CDR2 is SQIVND (reference sequence). V was clipped by 4 bases and J by 2 bases, with 11 bases between them.

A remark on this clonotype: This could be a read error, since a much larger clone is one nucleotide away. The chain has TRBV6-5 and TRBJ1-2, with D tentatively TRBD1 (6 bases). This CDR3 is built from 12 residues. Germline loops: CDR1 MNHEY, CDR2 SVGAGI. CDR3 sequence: CASVGGGWSYAF. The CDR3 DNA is TGTGCCAGCGTCGGCGGGGGCTGGAGTTACGCCTTC.

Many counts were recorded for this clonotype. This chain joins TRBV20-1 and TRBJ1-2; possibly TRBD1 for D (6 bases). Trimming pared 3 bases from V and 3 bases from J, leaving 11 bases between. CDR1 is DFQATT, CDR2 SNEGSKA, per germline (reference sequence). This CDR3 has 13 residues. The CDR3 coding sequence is TGCAGTGCTAGTCGGGGGCCAGACTATGGCTACACCTTC. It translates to CSASRGPDYGYTF.

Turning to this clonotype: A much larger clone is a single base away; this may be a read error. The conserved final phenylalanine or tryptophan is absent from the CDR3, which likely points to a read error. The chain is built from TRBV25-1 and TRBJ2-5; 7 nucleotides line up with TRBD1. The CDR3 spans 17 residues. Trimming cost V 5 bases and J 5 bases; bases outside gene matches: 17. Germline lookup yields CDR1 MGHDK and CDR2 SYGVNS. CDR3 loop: CASSSSGTEGVLETQYS. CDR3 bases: TGTGCCAGCAGTTCCTCCGGGACAGAGGGCGTGTTGGAGACCCAGTACTCC.

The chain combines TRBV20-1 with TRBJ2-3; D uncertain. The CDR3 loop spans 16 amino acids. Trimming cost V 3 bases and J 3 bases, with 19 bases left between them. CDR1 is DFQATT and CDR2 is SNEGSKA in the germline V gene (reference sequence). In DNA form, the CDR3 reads TGCAGTGCTAGTTACAATCTGGGAATACCAACAGATACGCAGTATTTT. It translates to CSASYNLGIPTDTQYF.

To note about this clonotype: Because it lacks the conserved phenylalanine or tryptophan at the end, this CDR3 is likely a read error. CDR3 DNA: TGCGCCAGCAGCGTCACGGGGCCCAACTATGGCTACACCCTC. Translating it yields CASSVTGPNYGYTL. The chain links TRBV5-1 to TRBJ1-2, with D perhaps TRBD1 (5 bases). Germline CDR1 is SGHRS and CDR2 is YFSETQ. Trimming took 4 bases from V and 2 from J, leaving 12 bases between them. The CDR3 has 14 residues.

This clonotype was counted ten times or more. The CDR3 DNA reads as TGTGCCAGCACTCTGGACAGCATTAATGAAAAACTGTTTTTT. It codes for CASTLDSINEKLFF. The V call is TRBV2, the J call TRBJ1-4; possibly TRBD1 for D (6 bases). CDR1 SNHLY and CDR2 FYNNEI come from the germline V gene. This CDR3 spans 14 amino acids. V was shortened by 7 bases and J by 4 bases, with 13 bases between the two germline ends. The full variable domain, with the rest looked up from reference TRBV2 and TRBJ1-4, is EPEVTQTPSHQVTQMGQEVILRCVPISNHLYFYWYRQILGQKVEFLVSFYNNEISEKSEIFDDQFSVERPDGSNFTLKIRSTKLEDSAMYFCASTLDSINEKLFFGSGTQLSVL.

The CDR3 sequence: CASSFRRAAGYEQFF. The DNA for the CDR3 is TGTGCCAGCAGCTTTAGGAGGGCTGCTGGGTATGAGCAGTTCTTC. The V gene is TRBV7-2, the J gene TRBJ2-1; D is perhaps TRBD2 (6 bases). CDR3 length: 15 amino acids. CDR1 SGHTA and CDR2 FQGNSA come from the germline V gene. The germline V and J ends were trimmed by 3 bases and 8 bases, with 17 bases remaining between them.

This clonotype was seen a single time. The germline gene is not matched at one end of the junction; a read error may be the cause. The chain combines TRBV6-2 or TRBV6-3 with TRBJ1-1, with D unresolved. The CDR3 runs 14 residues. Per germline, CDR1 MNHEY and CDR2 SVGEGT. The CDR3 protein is CASSYSVANTEVFF. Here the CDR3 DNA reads TGTGCCAGCAGTTACTCGGTGGCAAACACTGAAGTTTTCTTT.

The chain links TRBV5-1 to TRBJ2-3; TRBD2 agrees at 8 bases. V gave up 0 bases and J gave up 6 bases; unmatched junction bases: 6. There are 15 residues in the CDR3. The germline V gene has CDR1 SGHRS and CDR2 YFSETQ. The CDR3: CASSLGAGGRDTQYF. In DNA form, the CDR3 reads TGCGCCAGCAGCTTGGGGGCGGGGGGCAGGGATACGCAGTATTTT.

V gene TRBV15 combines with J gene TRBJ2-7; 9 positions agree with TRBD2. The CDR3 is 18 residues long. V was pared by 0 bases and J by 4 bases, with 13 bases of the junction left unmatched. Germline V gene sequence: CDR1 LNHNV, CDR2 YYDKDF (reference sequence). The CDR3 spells CATSRDPAGGIIVYEQYF. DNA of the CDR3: TGTGCCACCAGCAGAGATCCTGCGGGGGGGATAATCGTTTACGAGCAGTACTTC.

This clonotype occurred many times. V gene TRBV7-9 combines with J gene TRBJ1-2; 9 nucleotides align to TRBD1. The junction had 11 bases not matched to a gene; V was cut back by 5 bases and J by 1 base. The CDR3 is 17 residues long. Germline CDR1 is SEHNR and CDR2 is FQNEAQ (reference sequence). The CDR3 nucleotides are TGTGCCAGCAGCCCACTACAGGGGGCGAAGGGTAACTATGGCTACACCTTC. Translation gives CASSPLQGAKGNYGYTF.

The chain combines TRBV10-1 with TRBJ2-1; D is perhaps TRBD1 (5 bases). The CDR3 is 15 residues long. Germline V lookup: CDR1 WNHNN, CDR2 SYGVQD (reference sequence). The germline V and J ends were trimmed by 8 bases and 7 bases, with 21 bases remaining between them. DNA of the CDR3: TGCGCCAGCTCGCAGGCAAGGATTCCAGGGAATGAGCAGTTCTTC. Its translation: CASSQARIPGNEQFF.

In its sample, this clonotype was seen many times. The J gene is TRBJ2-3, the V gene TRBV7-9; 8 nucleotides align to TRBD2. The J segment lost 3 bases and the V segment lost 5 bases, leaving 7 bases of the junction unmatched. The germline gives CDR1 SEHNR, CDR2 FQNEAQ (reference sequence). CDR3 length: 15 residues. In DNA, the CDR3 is TGTGCCAGCAGCCCACGGGGGGGTCCTACAGATACGCAGTATTTT. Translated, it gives CASSPRGGPTDTQYF.

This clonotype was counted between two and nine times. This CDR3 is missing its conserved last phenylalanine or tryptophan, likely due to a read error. The CDR3 sequence: CASSLNPRPTGELFL. The CDR3 coding sequence is TGTGCCAGCAGTCTAAACCCGCGGCCGACCGGGGAGCTGTTTCTT. The rearrangement links TRBV6-5 to TRBJ2-2, with D unclear. Trimming removed 5 bases from V and 5 bases from J, with 15 bases in between. CDR1 is MNHEY, CDR2 SVGAGI, per germline. CDR3 length: 15 residues.

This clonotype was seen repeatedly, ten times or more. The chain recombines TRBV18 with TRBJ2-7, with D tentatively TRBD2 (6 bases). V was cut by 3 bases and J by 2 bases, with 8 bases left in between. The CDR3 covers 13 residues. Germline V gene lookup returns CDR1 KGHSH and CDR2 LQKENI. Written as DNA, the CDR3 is TGTGCCAGCTCACCGGCGGGAACCTACGAGCAGTACTTC. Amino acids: CASSPAGTYEQYF.

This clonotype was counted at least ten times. CDR3: CASSLGQMNYGYTF. The CDR3, as DNA: TGTGCCAGCAGTTTAGGGCAGATGAACTATGGCTACACCTTC. This chain connects TRBV12-3 or TRBV12-4 to TRBJ1-2; no definite D call. The CDR3 consists of 14 residues. V was shortened by 1 base and J by 2 bases, with 8 bases between the two germline ends.

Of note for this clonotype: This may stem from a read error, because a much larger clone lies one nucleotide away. The CDR3 DNA is TGCGCCAGCAGCTTTAGCGGGGGGGTAGTCGATGAGCAGTCCTTC. Amino acids: CASSFSGGVVDEQSF. The chain employs TRBV5-4 and TRBJ2-1; 11 bases match TRBD2. Germline loops: CDR1 SGHNT, CDR2 YYREEE (reference sequence). The CDR3 loop spans 15 amino acids.

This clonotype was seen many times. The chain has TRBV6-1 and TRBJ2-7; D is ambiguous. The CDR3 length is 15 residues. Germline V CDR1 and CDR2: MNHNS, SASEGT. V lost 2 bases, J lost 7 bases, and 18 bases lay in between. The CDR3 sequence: CASSEYSERHQEQYF. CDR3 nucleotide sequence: TGTGCCAGCAGTGAATATAGTGAGAGGCACCAGGAGCAGTACTTC.

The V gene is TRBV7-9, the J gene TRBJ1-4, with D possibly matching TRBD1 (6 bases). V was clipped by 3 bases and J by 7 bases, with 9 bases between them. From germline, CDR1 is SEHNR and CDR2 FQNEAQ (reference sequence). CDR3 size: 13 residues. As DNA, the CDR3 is TGTGCCAGCAGCTTTGGACAGATTGAAAAACTGTTTTTT. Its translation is CASSFGQIEKLFF.

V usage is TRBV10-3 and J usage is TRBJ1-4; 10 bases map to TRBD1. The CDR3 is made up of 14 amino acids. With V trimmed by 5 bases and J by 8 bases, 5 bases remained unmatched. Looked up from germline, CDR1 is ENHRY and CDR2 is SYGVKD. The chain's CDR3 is CAISLDRGVEKLFF. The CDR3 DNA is TGTGCCATCAGTTTGGACAGGGGGGTCGAAAAACTGTTTTTT.

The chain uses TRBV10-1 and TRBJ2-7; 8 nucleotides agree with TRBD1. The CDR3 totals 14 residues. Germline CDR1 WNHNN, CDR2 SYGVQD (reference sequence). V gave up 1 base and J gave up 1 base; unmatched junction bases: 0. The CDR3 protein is CASSEWTGSYEQYF. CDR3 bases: TGCGCCAGCAGTGAGTGGACAGGGTCCTACGAGCAGTACTTC.

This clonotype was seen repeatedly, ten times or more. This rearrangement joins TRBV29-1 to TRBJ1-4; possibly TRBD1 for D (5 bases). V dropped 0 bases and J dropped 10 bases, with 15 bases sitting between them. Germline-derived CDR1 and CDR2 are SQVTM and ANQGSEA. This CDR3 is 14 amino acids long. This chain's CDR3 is CSVEEAADRGKLFF. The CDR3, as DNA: TGCAGCGTTGAAGAAGCAGCGGATAGGGGAAAACTGTTTTTT.

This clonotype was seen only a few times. This CDR3 reads CASSFQTGSYNSPLHF. The CDR3 DNA reads as TGTGCCAGCAGTTTCCAGACAGGTTCCTATAATTCACCCCTCCACTTT. The chain is built from TRBV27 and TRBJ1-6, with D perhaps TRBD1 (6 bases). The V gene lost 3 bases and the J gene lost 1 base, with 10 bases spanning the gap. Germline lookup yields CDR1 MNHEY and CDR2 SMNVEV (reference sequence). The CDR3 runs to 16 residues.

CDR3 protein: CSVEAGTVGLFF. In DNA form, the CDR3 reads TGCAGCGTTGAAGCTGGGACAGTCGGACTGTTTTTT. The gene calls are TRBV29-1 and TRBJ1-4, with 7 bases matching TRBD1. CDR3 length equals 12 residues. CDR1 is SQVTM, CDR2 ANQGSEA, per germline. V was pared by 1 base and J by 13 bases, with 6 bases of the junction left unmatched.

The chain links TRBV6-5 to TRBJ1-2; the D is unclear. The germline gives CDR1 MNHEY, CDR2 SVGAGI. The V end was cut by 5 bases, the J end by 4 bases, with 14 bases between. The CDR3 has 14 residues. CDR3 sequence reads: CASSEEVRTYGYTF. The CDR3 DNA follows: TGTGCCAGCAGTGAGGAGGTCCGAACCTATGGCTACACCTTC.

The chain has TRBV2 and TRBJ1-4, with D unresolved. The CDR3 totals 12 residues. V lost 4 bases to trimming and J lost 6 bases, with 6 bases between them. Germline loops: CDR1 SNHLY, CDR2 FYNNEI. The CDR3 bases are TGTGCCAGCAGTGGGGATTATGAAAAACTGTTTTTT. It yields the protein CASSGDYEKLFF. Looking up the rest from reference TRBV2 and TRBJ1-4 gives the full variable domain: EPEVTQTPSHQVTQMGQEVILRCVPISNHLYFYWYRQILGQKVEFLVSFYNNEISEKSEIFDDQFSVERPDGSNFTLKIRSTKLEDSAMYFCASSGDYEKLFFGSGTQLSVL.

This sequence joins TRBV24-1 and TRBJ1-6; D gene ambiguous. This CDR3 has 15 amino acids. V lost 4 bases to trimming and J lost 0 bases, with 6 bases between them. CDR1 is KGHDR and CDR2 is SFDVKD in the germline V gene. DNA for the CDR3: TGTGCCACCAGTGAAGGGAGCTCCTATAATTCACCCCTCCACTTT. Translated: CATSEGSSYNSPLHF.